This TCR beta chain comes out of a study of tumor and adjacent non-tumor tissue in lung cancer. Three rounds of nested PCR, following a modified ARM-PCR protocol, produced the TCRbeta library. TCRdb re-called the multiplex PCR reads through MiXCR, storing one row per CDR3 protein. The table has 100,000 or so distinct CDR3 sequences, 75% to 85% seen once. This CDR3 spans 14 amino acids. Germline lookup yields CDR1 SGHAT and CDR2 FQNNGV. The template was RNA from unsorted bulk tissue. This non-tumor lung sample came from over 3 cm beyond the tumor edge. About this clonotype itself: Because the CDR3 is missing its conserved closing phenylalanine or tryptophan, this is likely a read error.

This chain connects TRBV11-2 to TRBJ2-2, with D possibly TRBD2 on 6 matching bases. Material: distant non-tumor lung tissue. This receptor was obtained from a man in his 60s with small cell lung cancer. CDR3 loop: CVSRGIGKTRELFV. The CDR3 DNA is TGTGTCAGCCGCGGGATAGGGAAGACCAGGGAGCTGTTTGTT.